Listed below are T cell receptor beta chains from one sample, sequenced in a study of CD8+ T cells in alopecia areata. Produced via immunoSEQ multiplex PCR; TCRdb's table is partial and in-frame only. The table shows several thousand clones, with 45% to 70% occurring only once. The sample consisted of skin, taken at week 0. The receptors here all came from a human donor with alopecia areata. The CDR3 runs from the conserved cysteine through the conserved F or W. Each record gives: V gene, J gene, clone size, D gene, CDR3 protein, CDR3 DNA. A D gene is named only where the DNA matches it firmly. Only part of the rows carry a size: once, few, many, or a class if the clone is expanded.

>TRBV4-2|TRBJ2-1|-|TRBD2
CASSQSVLAVYNEQFF
TGTGCCAGCAGCCAATCGGTACTAGCGGTTTACAATGAGCAGTTCTTC
>TRBV7-2|TRBJ2-1|once|TRBD2
CASSILAGGYNEQFF
TGTGCCAGCAGCATCCTAGCGGGAGGGTACAATGAGCAGTTCTTC
>TRBV5-1|TRBJ2-5|-|-
CASSLGLQETQYF
TGCGCCAGCAGCTTAGGACTACAAGAGACCCAGTACTTC
>TRBV11-2|TRBJ2-1|few|TRBD1
CASSKMGQGGDEQFF
TGTGCCAGCAGCAAGATGGGACAGGGTGGCGATGAGCAGTTCTTC
>TRBV5-1|TRBJ1-6|-|-
CASSLDARGENSPLHF
TGCGCCAGCAGCTTGGATGCCCGGGGAGAAAATTCACCCCTCCACTTT
>TRBV7-2|TRBJ2-1|-|TRBD2
CASSLSSGRGNEQFF
TGTGCCAGCAGCTTATCTAGCGGGAGGGGGAATGAGCAGTTCTTC
>TRBV4-2|TRBJ1-4|few|-
CASSQEVVGPTNEKLFF
TGTGCCAGCAGCCAAGAGGTTGTGGGACCGACTAATGAAAAACTGTTTTTT
>TRBV30|TRBJ2-2|-|-
CAVKEGVNTGELFF
TGTGCTGTCAAGGAGGGAGTGAACACCGGGGAGCTGTTTTTT
>TRBV7-2|TRBJ2-5|few|-
CASSPFGRTETQYF
TGTGCCAGCAGTCCCTTCGGGCGGACAGAGACCCAGTACTTC
>TRBV7-9|TRBJ2-7|few|-
CASIFPGGAPGGDEQYF
TGTGCCAGCATCTTCCCAGGGGGGGCTCCAGGGGGCGACGAGCAGTACTTC
>TRBV11-2|TRBJ1-6|-|-
CASSLDGDGSPLHF
TGTGCCAGCAGCTTAGATGGCGACGGTTCACCCCTCCACTTT
>TRBV27|TRBJ2-2|-|-
CASSSRLDVAGELFF
TGTGCCAGCAGTTCACGACTAGATGTAGCCGGGGAGCTGTTTTTT
>TRBV9|TRBJ2-3|-|-
CASSLAGRTDTQYF
TGTGCCAGCAGCCTCGCGGGGCGCACAGATACGCAGTATTTT
>TRBV27|TRBJ2-7|few|TRBD1
CASSFPGQGVYEQYF
TGTGCCAGCAGTTTTCCGGGACAGGGGGTCTACGAGCAGTACTTC
>TRBV29-1|TRBJ1-1|-|-
CSVEGGIAEAFF
TGCAGCGTTGAAGGAGGCATCGCTGAAGCTTTCTTT
>TRBV6-5|TRBJ2-4|-|-
CASSGPRGFNIQYF
TGTGCCAGCAGTGGTCCGAGAGGGTTTAACATTCAGTACTTC
>TRBV4-2|TRBJ2-7|-|TRBD2
CASSRVPGLAASEQYF
TGTGCCAGCAGCCGAGTACCGGGACTAGCTGCCAGCGAGCAGTACTTC
>TRBV7-6|TRBJ2-7|-|-
CASNIHQGPGYEQYF
TGTGCCAGCAACATCCACCAGGGACCAGGTTACGAGCAGTACTTC
>TRBV2|TRBJ1-4|-|TRBD1
CASSVTGQGDEKLFF
TGTGCCAGCAGCGTGACGGGACAGGGGGATGAAAAACTGTTTTTT
>TRBV6-6|TRBJ2-6|-|-
CASSLSLSGANVLTF
TGTGCCAGCAGTCTAAGTCTCTCCGGGGCCAACGTCCTGACTTTC
>TRBV6-5|TRBJ1-2|-|-
CASRNNLNYGYTF
TGTGCCAGCAGGAATAATTTGAACTATGGCTACACCTTC
>TRBV11-3|TRBJ2-3|-|TRBD2
CASSSRLASGTDTQYF
TGTGCCAGCAGCTCGAGACTAGCGAGTGGCACAGATACGCAGTATTTT
>TRBV9|TRBJ2-1|-|-
CASSALRDEQFF
TGTGCCAGCAGCGCCCTTAGGGATGAGCAGTTCTTC
>TRBV4-1|TRBJ1-2|-|-
CASSRDGLDYGYTF
TGCGCCAGCAGCCGAGACGGTTTGGACTATGGCTACACCTTC
>TRBV30|TRBJ2-7|-|-
CAWTLRSGYTYEQYF
TGTGCCTGGACCCTTCGGTCGGGCTACACCTACGAGCAGTACTTC
>TRBV5-1|TRBJ2-5|-|-
CASKPQGNGQETQYF
TGCGCCAGCAAACCACAGGGAAATGGTCAAGAGACCCAGTACTTC
>TRBV25-1|TRBJ1-3|-|TRBD1
CVSSETGGLAGNTIYF
TGTGTCAGCAGTGAGACAGGGGGTCTGGCTGGGAACACCATATATTTT
>TRBV28|TRBJ2-3|few|TRBD1
CASSPLGGGQGTDTQYF
TGTGCCAGCAGTCCCCTGGGAGGGGGACAGGGGACAGATACGCAGTATTTT
>TRBV6-6|TRBJ2-2|-|-
CASFANDGELFF
TGTGCCAGCTTCGCCAACGACGGGGAGCTGTTTTTT
>TRBV29-1|TRBJ2-7|-|TRBD2
CSGLLAGLFSYEQYF
TGCAGCGGCTTACTAGCGGGGTTATTCTCCTACGAGCAGTACTTC
>TRBV29-1|TRBJ2-7|-|-
CSVEQGSEEQYF
TGCAGCGTGGAACAGGGATCTGAGGAGCAGTACTTC
>TRBV27|TRBJ2-1|-|TRBD2
CATRLAYEQFF
TGTGCCACCCGACTAGCGTATGAGCAGTTCTTC
>TRBV7-2|TRBJ2-3|few|-
CASSLTAWAADTQYF
TGTGCCAGCAGCCTGACGGCGTGGGCCGCAGATACGCAGTATTTT
>TRBV27|TRBJ2-7|-|-
CASSSRVSYEQYF
TGTGCCAGCAGCTCCCGGGTCTCCTACGAGCAGTACTTC
>TRBV15|TRBJ2-7|-|-
CATSESSSYEQYF
TGTGCCACAAGTGAATCAAGCTCCTACGAGCAGTACTTC
>TRBV4-2|TRBJ2-5|-|-
CASSQKQAFQETQYF
TGTGCCAGCAGCCAAAAACAGGCCTTCCAAGAGACCCAGTACTTC
>TRBV19|TRBJ2-6|-|-
CAPGGFDRAGANVLTF
TGTGCCCCTGGGGGGTTCGACAGGGCTGGGGCCAACGTCCTGACTTTC
>TRBV5-1|TRBJ2-7|-|-
CASSLDHEQYF
TGCGCCAGCAGTCTGGACCACGAGCAGTACTTC
>TRBV27|TRBJ1-1|few|-
CASSLLGNTEAFF
TGTGCCAGCAGTTTGTTAGGAAACACTGAAGCTTTCTTT
>TRBV10-3|TRBJ2-3|-|-
CAISEGDRTDTQYF
TGTGCCATCAGTGAAGGGGATCGCACAGATACGCAGTATTTT
>TRBV27|TRBJ2-3|-|-
CASSLRGGASDTQYF
TGTGCCAGCAGTTTAAGGGGGGGGGCCTCAGATACGCAGTATTTT
>TRBV5-5|TRBJ2-7|few|-
CASSSIGDTYLYEQYF
TGTGCCAGCAGCTCTATCGGAGATACGTACCTCTACGAGCAGTACTTC
>TRBV14|TRBJ1-2|-|-
CASSVRANYGYTF
TGTGCCAGCTCGGTCAGGGCCAACTATGGCTACACCTTC
>TRBV7-9|TRBJ2-2|few|-
CASSPHVRGANTGELFF
TGTGCCAGCAGCCCGCATGTACGGGGAGCGAACACCGGGGAGCTGTTTTTT
>TRBV18|TRBJ2-7|-|TRBD1
CASSPALGQGVYEQYF
TGTGCCAGCTCACCAGCTTTGGGCCAGGGGGTCTACGAGCAGTACTTC
>TRBV19|TRBJ2-5|few|TRBD2
CASSMEVWGGQETQYF
TGTGCCAGTAGTATGGAGGTTTGGGGGGGCCAAGAGACCCAGTACTTC